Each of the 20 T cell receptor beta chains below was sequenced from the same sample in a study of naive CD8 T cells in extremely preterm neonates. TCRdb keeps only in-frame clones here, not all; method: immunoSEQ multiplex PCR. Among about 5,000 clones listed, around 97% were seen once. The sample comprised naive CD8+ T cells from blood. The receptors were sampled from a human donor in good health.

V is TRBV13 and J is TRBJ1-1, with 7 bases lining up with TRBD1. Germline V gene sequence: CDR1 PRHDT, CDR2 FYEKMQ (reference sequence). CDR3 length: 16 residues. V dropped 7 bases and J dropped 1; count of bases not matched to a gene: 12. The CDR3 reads CASTNDRAIPNTEAFF. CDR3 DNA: TGTGCCAGCACCAACGACAGGGCCATTCCGAACACTGAAGCTTTCTTT. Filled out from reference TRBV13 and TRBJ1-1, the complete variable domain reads AAGVIQSPRHLIKEKRETATLKCYPIPRHDTVYWYQQGPGQDPQFLISFYEKMQSDKGSIPDRFSAQQFSDYHSELNMSSLELGDSALYFCASTNDRAIPNTEAFFGQGTRLTVV.

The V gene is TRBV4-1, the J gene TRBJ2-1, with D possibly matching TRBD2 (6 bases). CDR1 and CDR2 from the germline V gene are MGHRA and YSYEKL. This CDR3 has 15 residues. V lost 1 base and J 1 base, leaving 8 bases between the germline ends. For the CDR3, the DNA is TGCGCCAGCAGCCAAGCTAGCGTTTCCTACAATGAGCAGTTCTTC. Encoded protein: CASSQASVSYNEQFF.

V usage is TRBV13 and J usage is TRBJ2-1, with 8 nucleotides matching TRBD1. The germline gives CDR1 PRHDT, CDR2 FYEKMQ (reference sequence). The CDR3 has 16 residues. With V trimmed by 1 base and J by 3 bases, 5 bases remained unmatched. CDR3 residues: CASSLAGQGIYNEQFF. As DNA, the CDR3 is TGTGCCAGCAGCTTAGCCGGACAGGGAATCTACAATGAGCAGTTCTTC.

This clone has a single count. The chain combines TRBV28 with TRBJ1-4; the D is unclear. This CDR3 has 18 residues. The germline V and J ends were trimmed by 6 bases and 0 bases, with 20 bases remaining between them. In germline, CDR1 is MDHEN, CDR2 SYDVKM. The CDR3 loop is CASSSPEGRPATNEKLFF. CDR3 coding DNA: TGTGCCAGCAGCTCTCCCGAAGGCAGGCCCGCAACTAATGAAAAACTGTTTTTT.

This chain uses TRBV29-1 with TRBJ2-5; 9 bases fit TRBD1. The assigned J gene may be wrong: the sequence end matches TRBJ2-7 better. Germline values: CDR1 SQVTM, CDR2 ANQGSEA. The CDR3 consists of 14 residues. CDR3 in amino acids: CSATAGTGSYEQYF. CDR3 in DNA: TGCAGCGCCACTGCCGGGACAGGGTCCTACGAGCAGTACTTC.

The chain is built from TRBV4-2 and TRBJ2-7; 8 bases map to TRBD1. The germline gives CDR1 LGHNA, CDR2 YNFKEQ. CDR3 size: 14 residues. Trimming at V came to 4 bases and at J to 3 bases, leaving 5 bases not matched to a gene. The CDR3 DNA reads TGTGCCAGCAGCCCTCCGGGACAGGACTACGAGCAGTACTTC. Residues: CASSPPGQDYEQYF.

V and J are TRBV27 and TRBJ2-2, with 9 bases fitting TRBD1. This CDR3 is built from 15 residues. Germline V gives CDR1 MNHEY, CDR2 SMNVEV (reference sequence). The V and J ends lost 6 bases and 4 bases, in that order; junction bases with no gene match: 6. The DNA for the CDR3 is TGTGCCAGCAGAGACCGGGACAGGGCCACCGGGGAGCTGTTTTTT. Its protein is CASRDRDRATGELFF.

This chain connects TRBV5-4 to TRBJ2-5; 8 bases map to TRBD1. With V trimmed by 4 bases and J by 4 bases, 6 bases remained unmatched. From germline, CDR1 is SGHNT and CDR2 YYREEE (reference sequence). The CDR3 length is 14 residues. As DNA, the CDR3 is TGTGCCAGCAGCCCACAGGGGGGCGGAGAGACCCAGTACTTC. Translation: CASSPQGGGETQYF. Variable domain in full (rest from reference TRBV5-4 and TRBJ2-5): ETGVTQSPTHLIKTRGQQVTLRCSSQSGHNTVSWYQQALGQGPQFIFQYYREEENGRGNFPPRFSGLQFPNYSSELNVNALELDDSALYLCASSPQGGGETQYFGPGTRLLVL.

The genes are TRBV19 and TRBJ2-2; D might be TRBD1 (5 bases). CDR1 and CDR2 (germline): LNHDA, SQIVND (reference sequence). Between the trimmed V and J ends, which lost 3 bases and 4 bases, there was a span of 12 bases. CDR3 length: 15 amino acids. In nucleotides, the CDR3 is TGTGCCAGTAGTATTGGGGCCGGTACCACCGGGGAGCTGTTTTTT. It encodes CASSIGAGTTGELFF. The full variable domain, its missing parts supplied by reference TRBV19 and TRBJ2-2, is DGGITQSPKYLFRKEGQNVTLSCEQNLNHDAMYWYRQDPGQGLRLIYYSQIVNDFQKGDIAEGYSVSREKKESFPLTVTSAQKNPTAFYLCASSIGAGTTGELFFGEGSRLTVL.

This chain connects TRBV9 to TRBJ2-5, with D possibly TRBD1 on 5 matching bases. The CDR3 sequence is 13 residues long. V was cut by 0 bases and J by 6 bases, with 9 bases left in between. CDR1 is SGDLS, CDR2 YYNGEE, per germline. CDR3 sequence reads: CASSVEGWQTQYF. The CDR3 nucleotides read TGTGCCAGCAGCGTAGAGGGGTGGCAGACCCAGTACTTC.

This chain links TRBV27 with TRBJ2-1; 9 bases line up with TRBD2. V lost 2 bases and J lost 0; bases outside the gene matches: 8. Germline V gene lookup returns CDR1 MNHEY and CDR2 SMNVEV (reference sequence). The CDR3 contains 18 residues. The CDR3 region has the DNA TGTGCCAGCAGTTTAAGGTGGACTAGCGCGAGCTCCTACAATGAGCAGTTCTTC. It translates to CASSLRWTSASSYNEQFF.

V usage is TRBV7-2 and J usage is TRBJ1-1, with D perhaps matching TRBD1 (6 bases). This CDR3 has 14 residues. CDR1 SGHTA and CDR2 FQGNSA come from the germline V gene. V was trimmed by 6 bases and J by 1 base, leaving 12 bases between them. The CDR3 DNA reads TGTGCCAGCAGTACCAGGACAGAGAACACTGAAGCTTTCTTT. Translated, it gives CASSTRTENTEAFF.

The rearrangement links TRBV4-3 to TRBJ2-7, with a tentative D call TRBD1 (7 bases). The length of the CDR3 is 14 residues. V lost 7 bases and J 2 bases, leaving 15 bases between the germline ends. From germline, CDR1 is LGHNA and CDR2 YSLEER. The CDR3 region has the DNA TGCGCCAGCAATTGCAGGGGGGTTACCTACGAGCAGTACTTC. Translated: CASNCRGVTYEQYF.

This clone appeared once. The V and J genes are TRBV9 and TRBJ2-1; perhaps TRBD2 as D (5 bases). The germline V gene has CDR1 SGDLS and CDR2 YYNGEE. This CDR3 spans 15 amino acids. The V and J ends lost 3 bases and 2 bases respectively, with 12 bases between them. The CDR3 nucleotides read TGTGCCAGCAGCGAGGCGGGTAGCGCCTACAATGAGCAGTTCTTC. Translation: CASSEAGSAYNEQFF.

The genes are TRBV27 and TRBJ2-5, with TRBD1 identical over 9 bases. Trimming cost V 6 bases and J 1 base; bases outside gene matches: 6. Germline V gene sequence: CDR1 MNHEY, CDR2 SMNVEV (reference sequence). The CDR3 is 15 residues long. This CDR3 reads CASSLTGGPQETQYF. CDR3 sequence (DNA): TGTGCCAGCAGCCTAACAGGGGGCCCCCAAGAGACCCAGTACTTC.

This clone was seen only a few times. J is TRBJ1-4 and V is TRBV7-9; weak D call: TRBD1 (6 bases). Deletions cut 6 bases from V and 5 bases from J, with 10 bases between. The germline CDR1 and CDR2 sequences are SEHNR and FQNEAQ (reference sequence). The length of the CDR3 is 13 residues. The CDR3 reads CASSKGVNEKLFF. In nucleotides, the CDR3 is TGTGCCAGCAGTAAGGGGGTGAATGAAAAACTGTTTTTT.

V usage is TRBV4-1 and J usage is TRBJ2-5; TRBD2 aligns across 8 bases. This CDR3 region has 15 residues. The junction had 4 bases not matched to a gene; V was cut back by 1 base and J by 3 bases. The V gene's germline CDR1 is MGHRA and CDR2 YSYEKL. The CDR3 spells CASSQGAAGEETQYF. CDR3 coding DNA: TGCGCCAGCAGCCAAGGGGCAGCGGGAGAAGAGACCCAGTACTTC.

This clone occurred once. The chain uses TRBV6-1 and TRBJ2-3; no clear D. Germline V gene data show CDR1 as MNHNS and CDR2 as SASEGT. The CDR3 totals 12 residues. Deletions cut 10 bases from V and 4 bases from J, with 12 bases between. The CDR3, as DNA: TGTGCCACCTCTCGCTACGCAGATACGCAGTATTTT. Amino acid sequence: CATSRYADTQYF.

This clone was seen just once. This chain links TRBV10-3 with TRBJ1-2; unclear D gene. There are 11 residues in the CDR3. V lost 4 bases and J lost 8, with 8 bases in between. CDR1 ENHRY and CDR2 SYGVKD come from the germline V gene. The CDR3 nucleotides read TGTGCCATCAGTGCCGAGTGGGGCTACACCTTC. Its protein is CAISAEWGYTF.

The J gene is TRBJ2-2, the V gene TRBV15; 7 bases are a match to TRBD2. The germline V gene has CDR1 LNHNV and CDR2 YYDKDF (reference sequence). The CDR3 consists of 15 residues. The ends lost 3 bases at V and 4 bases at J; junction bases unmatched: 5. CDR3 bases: TGTGCCACCAGCAGGAGAGCGGGGAGCACCGGGGAGCTGTTTTTT. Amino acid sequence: CATSRRAGSTGELFF. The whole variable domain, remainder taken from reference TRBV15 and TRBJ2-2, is DAMVIQNPRYQVTQFGKPVTLSCSQTLNHNVMYWYQQKSSQAPKLLFHYYDKDFNNEADTPDNFQSRRPNTSFCFLDIRSPGLGDTAMYLCATSRRAGSTGELFFGEGSRLTVL.